The rows below give T cell receptor beta chains drawn from one sample of a study of identical twins. Via MiXCR, TCRdb re-called the 5' RACE reads, giving one row per CDR3 protein. This sample carries 210,000 or so distinct CDR3 sequences, roughly 7.5% of them seen once, and the ten largest clones take about 1.9%. Another study also made use of these data, one on yellow fever vaccine responses in identical twins.

The sequenced sample consisted of memory (CD45RO+) T cells sorted from blood. These receptors were taken from a woman between 18 and 29 years old in good health. CDR3s include the opening cysteine and the closing phenylalanine or tryptophan. A D gene is named only where the DNA matches it firmly. Expanded clones get a size class; other rows say once, few or many, or leave the size out.

V gene	D gene	J gene	clone size	CDR3 protein	CDR3 DNA
TRBV30	-	TRBJ2-3	-	CAHTRSTDTQYF	TGTGCCCACACCCGAAGCACAGATACGCAGTATTTT
TRBV3-1	-	TRBJ2-1	-	CASSQLSERFF	TGTGCCAGCAGCCAACTATCGGAGAGGTTCTTC
TRBV7-3	-	TRBJ2-5	many	CASAEDGRGQETQYF	TGTGCCAGCGCAGAGGACGGTAGAGGACAAGAGACCCAGTACTTC
TRBV5-5	TRBD2	TRBJ2-7	-	CASSLAGGRLGEQYF	TGTGCCAGCAGCTTAGCGGGGGGCCGTCTCGGCGAGCAGTACTTC
TRBV21-1	-	TRBJ2-3	-	CASSKGSLERPDTQYF	TGTGCCAGCAGCAAAGGGTCCCTGGAGAGACCAGATACGCAGTATTTT
TRBV6-5	-	TRBJ2-2	few	CASSYSGARGELFF	TGTGCCAGCAGTTACTCGGGTGCTAGGGGGGAGCTGTTTTTT
TRBV6-2/TRBV6-3	-	TRBJ2-1	-	CASSYSRDNEQFF	TGTGCCAGCAGTTACTCGCGGGACAATGAGCAGTTCTTC
TRBV29-1	-	TRBJ1-2	-	CSVNIKGGDGYTF	TGCAGCGTTAATATAAAGGGGGGAGATGGCTACACTTTC
TRBV25-1	-	TRBJ2-5	few	CASSEYGGGETQYF	TGTGCCAGCAGTGAATACGGGGGTGGAGAGACCCAGTACTTC
TRBV7-2	-	TRBJ2-7	many	CASSLLSGGRGVEQYF	TGTGCCAGCAGCTTACTTTCAGGGGGGAGGGGTGTCGAGCAGTACTTC
TRBV24-1	TRBD1	TRBJ2-5	many	CATLGTGRGGETQYF	TGTGCCACTCTCGGGACAGGGAGAGGGGGAGAGACCCAGTACTTC
TRBV28	-	TRBJ1-5	few	CASKESNQPQHF	TGTGCCAGCAAAGAGAGCAATCAGCCCCAGCATTTT
TRBV20-1	TRBD2	TRBJ2-1	many	CSAKRASGGARLNEQFF	TGCAGTGCTAAACGGGCTAGCGGGGGGGCAAGGCTCAATGAGCAGTTCTTC
TRBV11-2	-	TRBJ1-1	many	CASSRGTSAEAFF	TGTGCCAGCAGCCGAGGGACCTCGGCTGAAGCTTTCTTT
TRBV7-9	TRBD1	TRBJ2-7	-	CASSLGTGGVQQYF	TGTGCCAGCAGCCTCGGGACAGGGGGCGTTCAGCAGTACTTC
TRBV7-9	-	TRBJ1-1	-	CASSSQGLNTEAFF	TGTGCCAGCAGCTCCCAGGGTCTGAACACTGAAGCTTTCTTT
TRBV5-1	-	TRBJ2-5	few	CASHPGWGRQETQYF	TGCGCCAGCCACCCAGGGTGGGGCCGACAAGAGACCCAGTACTTC
TRBV29-1	TRBD2	TRBJ2-1	many	CSVVIVAGINEQFF	TGCAGCGTTGTAATTGTAGCGGGAATAAATGAGCAGTTCTTC
TRBV29-1	TRBD1	TRBJ1-2	many	CSVGGTGLISYGYTF	TGCAGCGTTGGAGGGACAGGGCTTATCAGCTATGGCTACACCTTC
TRBV3-1	TRBD1	TRBJ2-7	-	CATSQRTGTGVTYEQYF	TGTGCCACCAGCCAGAGGACAGGGACAGGGGTGACCTACGAGCAGTACTTC
TRBV12-5	TRBD2	TRBJ2-1	-	CARKGLAGAWGEQFF	TGTGCTAGGAAGGGACTAGCGGGGGCGTGGGGGGAGCAGTTCTTC
TRBV28	TRBD1	TRBJ2-7	few	CASSNAGTEAYEQYF	TGTGCCAGCAGCAACGCCGGGACAGAGGCCTACGAGCAGTACTTC
TRBV19	-	TRBJ2-1	few	CASSIARDNTNEQFF	TGTGCCAGTAGTATAGCGCGGGACAATACCAATGAGCAGTTCTTC
TRBV28	TRBD1	TRBJ2-1	-	CASSRTGDNNEQFF	TGTGCCAGCAGTCGGACAGGGGATAACAATGAGCAGTTCTTC
TRBV5-1	TRBD1	TRBJ2-2	few	CASSSWDRSPAGELFF	TGCGCCAGCAGCTCATGGGACAGATCTCCTGCCGGGGAGCTGTTTTTT
TRBV21-1	-	TRBJ1-1	few	CASSKGGRGTEAFF	TGTGCCAGCAGCAAAGGGGGTAGGGGTACTGAAGCTTTCTTT
TRBV10-2	-	TRBJ1-2	many	CASSRGHTYGYTF	TGCGCCAGCAGTCGGGGCCATACCTATGGCTACACCTTC
TRBV7-2	-	TRBJ1-1	many	CASSLVPLNTEAFF	TGTGCCAGCAGCTTAGTTCCCTTGAACACTGAAGCTTTCTTT
TRBV20-1	-	TRBJ2-7	few	CSARLGAPYEQYF	TGCAGTGCTAGGCTCGGGGCTCCCTACGAGCAGTACTTC
TRBV25-1	TRBD1	TRBJ1-4	-	CASSGDRGANEKLFF	TGTGCCAGCAGTGGGGACAGGGGTGCTAATGAAAAACTGTTTTTT
TRBV5-1	-	TRBJ1-1	many	CASRDTQVVSAEAFF	TGCGCCAGCAGGGACACACAGGTGGTGAGCGCTGAAGCTTTCTTT
TRBV6-6	TRBD1	TRBJ2-7	few	CASSHTGAYEQYF	TGTGCCAGCAGTCACACAGGGGCCTACGAGCAGTACTTC
TRBV5-1	TRBD1	TRBJ1-5	many	CASRSGTDNQPQHF	TGCGCCAGCAGGTCCGGGACAGATAATCAGCCCCAGCATTTT
TRBV27	-	TRBJ2-7	many	CASHGALHEQYF	TGTGCCAGCCATGGGGCCCTTCACGAGCAGTACTTC
TRBV30	-	TRBJ2-7	-	CAWSVLGAYEQYF	TGTGCCTGGAGTGTTTTAGGGGCCTACGAGCAGTACTTC
TRBV11-2	TRBD1	TRBJ2-3	-	CASSGDRGPADTRYF	TGTGCCAGCAGCGGGGACAGGGGGCCCGCAGATACGCGGTATTTT
TRBV4-2	-	TRBJ1-3	-	CASSQRRGGNTIYF	TGTGCCAGCAGCCAACGCAGGGGTGGAAACACCATATATTTT
TRBV10-3	-	TRBJ1-1	-	CAISKTENTEAFF	TGTGCCATCAGCAAGACTGAGAACACTGAAGCTTTCTTT
TRBV20-1	-	TRBJ2-2	many	CSAKQGPGELFF	TGCAGTGCTAAACAGGGTCCCGGGGAGCTGTTTTTT
TRBV6-2/TRBV6-3	-	TRBJ2-3	few	CASSKTESTDTQYF	TGTGCCAGCAGCAAAACCGAAAGCACAGATACGCAGTATTTT
TRBV11-2	-	TRBJ2-7	many	CASSFSSRGRDEQYF	TGTGCCAGCAGCTTCAGTTCCAGGGGTCGGGACGAGCAGTACTTC
TRBV25-1	TRBD2	TRBJ2-7	many	CASSESLAGDTEQYF	TGTGCCAGCAGTGAATCCCTAGCGGGAGATACCGAGCAGTACTTC
TRBV6-2/TRBV6-3	TRBD1	TRBJ2-2	few	CASSYGTETGELFF	TGTGCCAGCAGTTACGGGACAGAGACCGGGGAGCTGTTTTTT